The clone carrying this T cell receptor beta chain has only one observation. This sample stems from a study of blood T cell repertoires in COVID-19. Study-level background: Acute and convalescent COVID-19 specimens originated in the United States, Italy and Spain. PBMCs, B-cell-depleted T cells, or T cells provided the cDNA or gDNA that made up the material.

V lost 2 bases and J lost 7; bases outside the gene matches: 4. This CDR3 spans 15 amino acids. Germline V gene lookup returns CDR1 SNHLY and CDR2 FYNNEI. Authors' processing steps: How many nucleated cells were present was estimated from reference gene primer amplification. Generated by immunoSEQ multiplex PCR, the TCRdb table keeps only in-frame clones and is missing some. That table furnishes V, J and clone size, whereas the DNA furnished D and trimming. Of 100,000 to 120,000 clones in the sample, 75% to 80% were seen once. This sequence joins TRBV2 and TRBJ1-6; 8 bases are shared with TRBD1. The sequenced material came from peripheral blood. The clonotype originates from a woman of 80 years or more with active or convalescent COVID-19. The CDR3 DNA is TGTGCCAGCAGTGAACAGGGGGCTGGCAATTCACCCCTCCACTTT. Translated: CASSEQGAGNSPLHF.